This T cell receptor (beta chain) was captured by sequencing in a study of response to subunit inactivated influenza vaccine. TCRdb passed the RT-PCR reads through MiXCR, listing each CDR3 protein once. The sample holds some 550,000 distinct CDR3 sequences, approximately 22% seen once. The J segment lost 9 bases and the V segment lost 3 bases, leaving 7 bases of the junction unmatched. The CDR3 sequence is 14 residues long. Germline values: CDR1 LNHDA, CDR2 SQIVND (reference sequence). The same sample was also used in a study of T cells expressing NK-cell markers. That paper states: Researchers built TCR beta cDNA using 5'RACE template switching with UMIs.

The sequence derives from a man aged 45-65 years who received an inactivated influenza vaccine. The V call is TRBV19, the J call TRBJ2-1, with TRBD2 matching over 8 bases. The input for sequencing was CD4+ T cells sorted from PBMCs, taken roughly 12 days after vaccination. CDR3 nucleotides: TGTGCCAGTAGTATTCGGGGGGGCCAAGTTGAGCAGTTCTTC. This codes for CASSIRGGQVEQFF. Variable domain in full (rest from reference TRBV19 and TRBJ2-1): DGGITQSPKYLFRKEGQNVTLSCEQNLNHDAMYWYRQDPGQGLRLIYYSQIVNDFQKGDIAEGYSVSREKKESFPLTVTSAQKNPTAFYLCASSIRGGQVEQFFGPGTRLTVL.